This T cell receptor (beta chain) is from a study of regulatory dendritic cells for organ transplantation. Allogeneic regulatory or mature dendritic cells were co-cultured for roughly five days with CFSE-labeled sorted T cells at 1:10. The study, taken as a whole, reports: Regulatory dendritic cells appeared to expand memory CD8+ clones less than mature ones.

Data came from immunoSEQ multiplex PCR; TCRdb stores just in-frame clones and leaves some out. The data show approximately 10,000 clones, about three fifths seen once. As concerns this clone: Its target is unknown. One end of the junction is discordant with germline, which a read error may explain.

This clonotype originated in a human donor in good health. The source material was naive CD4+ T cells from blood cultured with dendritic cells. Subset noted: CD45RA+ naive T cells.

The CDR3 protein is CASSPTSGRQETQYF. For the CDR3, the DNA is TGTGCTAGCAGCCCGACTAGCGGGAGACAAGAGACCCAGTACTTC. The J gene is TRBJ2-5, the V gene TRBV7-7, with 12 bases fitting TRBD2. CDR3 size: 15 residues. The germline V gene has CDR1 SSHAT and CDR2 FNYEAQ (reference sequence). Full variable domain (rest looked up from reference TRBV7-7 and TRBJ2-5): GAGVSQSPRYKVTKRGQDVTLRCDPISSHATLYWYQQALGQGPEFLTYFNYEAQPDKSGLPSDRFSAERPEGSISTLTIQRTEQRDSAMYRCASSPTSGRQETQYFGPGTRLLVL.